These 4 T cell receptor beta chains share one sample of origin, sequenced in a study of T cell responses to AZD1222 COVID-19 vaccine. Measured with immunoSEQ multiplex PCR; TCRdb has only the in-frame clones, and not every one. Among about 96,000 clones listed, around 89% were seen once. This sample comprised peripheral blood, obtained on day 0 of AZD1222 vaccination. The receptors here all came from an adult in good health.

This clone was seen just once. The rearrangement links TRBV6-5 to TRBJ1-3; 8 bases agree with TRBD1. Germline CDR1 reads MNHEY; CDR2 reads SVGAGI. V lost 2 bases to trimming and J lost 0 bases; unmatched junction nucleotides: 3. The CDR3 length is 16 residues. The CDR3 coding sequence is TGTGCCAGCAGTTACGACGGGACAGGCTCTGGAAACACCATATATTTT. Protein product: CASSYDGTGSGNTIYF.

The V call is TRBV5-1, the J call TRBJ2-3; D not certain. Germline V gene sequence: CDR1 SGHRS, CDR2 YFSETQ. This CDR3 comprises 16 residues. Trimming cost V 1 base and J 4 bases, with 16 bases left between them. The CDR3 DNA sequence: TGCGCCAGCAGCTTGCGGTCTGGGGTTGCGGCAGATACGCAGTATTTT. Protein: CASSLRSGVAADTQYF.

This chain uses TRBV11-3 with TRBJ1-1; a possible D gene is TRBD1 (6 bases). CDR1 is SGHNT, CDR2 YENEEA, per germline. The CDR3 is 13 residues long. The ends were cut back, 3 bases at V and 1 base at J, with 6 bases in the middle. This CDR3 is CASSLTGNTEAFF. CDR3 sequence (DNA): TGTGCCAGCAGCTTGACAGGGAACACTGAAGCTTTCTTT.

The genes are TRBV7-2 and TRBJ1-1, with 7 bases lining up with TRBD1. V shed 5 bases and J 5 bases; nucleotides not matched to a gene: 11. The length of the CDR3 is 15 residues. CDR1 is SGHTA and CDR2 is FQGNSA in the germline V gene. CDR3 protein: CASSTTDRVGTEAFF. The CDR3 DNA reads as TGTGCCAGCAGCACCACTGACAGGGTGGGTACTGAAGCTTTCTTT.